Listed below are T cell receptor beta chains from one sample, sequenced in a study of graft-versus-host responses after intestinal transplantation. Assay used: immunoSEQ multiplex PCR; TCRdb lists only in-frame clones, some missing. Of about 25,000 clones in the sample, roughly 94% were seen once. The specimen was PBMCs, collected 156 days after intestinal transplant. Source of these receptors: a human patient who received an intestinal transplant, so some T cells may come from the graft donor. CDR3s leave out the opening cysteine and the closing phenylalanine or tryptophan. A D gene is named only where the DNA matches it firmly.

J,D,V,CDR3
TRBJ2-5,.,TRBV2,ASSIGRKETQY
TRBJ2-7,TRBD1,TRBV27,ASSLSAGGYEQY
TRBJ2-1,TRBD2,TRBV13,ASSLGTLAGNNEQF
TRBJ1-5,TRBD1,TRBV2,ASSPGPTGGRQPQH
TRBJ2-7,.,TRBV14,ASSHLGRGYEQY
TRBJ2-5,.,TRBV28,ASSFTWGETQY
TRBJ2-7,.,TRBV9,ASSRTDSEQY
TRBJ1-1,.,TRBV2,ASSEWRNTEAF
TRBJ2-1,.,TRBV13,ASSRAVEHNEQF
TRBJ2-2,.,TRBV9,ASSVEPGELF
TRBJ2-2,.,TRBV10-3,AISESRNTGELF
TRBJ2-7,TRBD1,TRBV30,AWSEDRWGYEQY
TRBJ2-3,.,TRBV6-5,ARPWDPSTDTQY
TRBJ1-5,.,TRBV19,ASSIGVQPQH
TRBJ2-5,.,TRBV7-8,ASIGSGGETQY
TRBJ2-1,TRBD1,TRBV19,ASQDRGISDEQF
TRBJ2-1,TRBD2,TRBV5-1,ASSLVPSAGSYNEQF
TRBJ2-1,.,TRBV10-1,ASSDVSRSSYNEQF
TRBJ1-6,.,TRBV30,AWRAMGNSPLH
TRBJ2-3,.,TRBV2,ASSRGGGADTQY
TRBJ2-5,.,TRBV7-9,ASSLSREAGMGETQY
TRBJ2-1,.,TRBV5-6,ASSLGAPSSYNEQF
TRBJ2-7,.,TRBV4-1,ASSQDRENSYEQY
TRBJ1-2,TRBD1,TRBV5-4,ASSTGGYGYT
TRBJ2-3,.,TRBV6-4,ASSDGNTDTQY
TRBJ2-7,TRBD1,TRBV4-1,ASSQIPGQGYYEQY
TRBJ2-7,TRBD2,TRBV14,ASSQDLVSAGAYEQY
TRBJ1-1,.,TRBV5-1,ASSTRGGENTEAF
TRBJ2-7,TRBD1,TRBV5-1,ASSLGTGAYEQY
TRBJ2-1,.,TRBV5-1,ASSYSGTEYNEQF
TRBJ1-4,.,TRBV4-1,ASSQDRGLSWVNEKLF
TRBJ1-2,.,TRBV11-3,ASSGLLNLGKTYGYT
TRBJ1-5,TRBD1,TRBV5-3,ARSGRLGTGVRWQPQH